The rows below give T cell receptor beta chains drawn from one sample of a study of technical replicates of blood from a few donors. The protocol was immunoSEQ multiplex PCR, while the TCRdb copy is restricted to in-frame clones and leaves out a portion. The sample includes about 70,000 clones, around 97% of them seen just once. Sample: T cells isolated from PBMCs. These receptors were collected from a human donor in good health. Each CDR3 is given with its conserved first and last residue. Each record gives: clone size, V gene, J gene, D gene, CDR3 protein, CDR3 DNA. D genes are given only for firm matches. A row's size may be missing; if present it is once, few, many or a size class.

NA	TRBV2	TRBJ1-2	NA	CATKQGPTF	TGTGCCACCAAACAGGGTCCCACGTTC
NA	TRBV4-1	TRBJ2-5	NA	CASSRLVGETQYF	TGCGCCAGCAGTAGACTAGTTGGGGAGACCCAGTACTTC
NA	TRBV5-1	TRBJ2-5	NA	CASSGGRAQETQYF	TGCGCCAGCAGCGGGGGCAGGGCCCAAGAGACCCAGTACTTC
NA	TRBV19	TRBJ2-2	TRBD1	CASTVDRVNTGELFF	TGTGCCAGTACCGTGGACAGGGTGAACACCGGGGAGCTGTTTTTT
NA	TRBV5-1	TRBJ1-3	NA	CASSTDSRTSGNTIYF	TGCGCCAGCAGTACGGACAGCCGGACTTCTGGAAACACCATATATTTT
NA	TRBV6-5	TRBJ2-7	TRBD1	CASRQGAAEQYF	TGTGCCAGCAGGCAGGGGGCCGCCGAGCAGTACTTC
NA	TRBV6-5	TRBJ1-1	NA	CASRTSQGNTEAFF	TGTGCCAGCAGGACTTCACAGGGGAACACTGAAGCTTTCTTT
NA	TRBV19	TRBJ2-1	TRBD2	CASSTSPGLAGFF	TGTGCCAGTAGTACAAGTCCGGGACTAGCAGGGTTCTTC
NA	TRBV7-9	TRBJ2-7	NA	CASSPATRRAGGYEQYF	TGTGCCAGCAGCCCAGCGACTAGGAGGGCCGGAGGGTACGAGCAGTACTTC
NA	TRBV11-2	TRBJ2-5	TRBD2	CASSPSSGAQETQYF	TGTGCCAGCAGCCCCAGTAGCGGGGCTCAAGAGACCCAGTACTTC
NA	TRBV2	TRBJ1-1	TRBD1	CASTEGQGVTEAFF	TGTGCCAGCACCGAGGGACAGGGGGTGACTGAAGCTTTCTTT
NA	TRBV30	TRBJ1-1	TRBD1	CAWKRRTGGEGTEAFF	TGTGCCTGGAAACGACGAACAGGGGGCGAAGGTACTGAAGCTTTCTTT
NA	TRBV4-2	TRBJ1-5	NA	CASSQGGVLGAQHF	TGTGCCAGCAGCCAAGGGGGGGTCCTCGGGGCCCAGCATTTT
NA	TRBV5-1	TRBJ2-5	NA	CASSFGFQETQYF	TGCGCCAGCAGCTTCGGGTTCCAAGAGACCCAGTACTTC
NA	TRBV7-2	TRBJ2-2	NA	CASSLGRAGSRTGELFF	TGTGCCAGCAGCTTAGGGCGGGCGGGCTCGAGGACCGGGGAGCTGTTTTTT
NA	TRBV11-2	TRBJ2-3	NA	CASSPWAGDTQYF	TGTGCCAGCAGCCCGTGGGCAGGAGATACGCAGTATTTT
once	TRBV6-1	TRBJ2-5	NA	CASSERYRGETQYF	TGTGCCAGCAGTGAAAGGTACCGGGGAGAGACCCAGTACTTC
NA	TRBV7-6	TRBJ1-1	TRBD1	CASSAETGVDTEAFF	TGTGCCAGCAGCGCCGAGACAGGGGTCGACACTGAAGCTTTCTTT
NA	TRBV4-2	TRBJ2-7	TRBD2	CASSPGLAGGRGYEQYF	TGTGCCAGCAGCCCAGGACTAGCGGGAGGCCGCGGGTACGAGCAGTACTTC
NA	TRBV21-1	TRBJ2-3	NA	CASMGQLTDTQYF	TGTGCCAGCATGGGGCAGCTCACAGATACGCAGTATTTT
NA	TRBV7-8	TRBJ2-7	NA	CASSSPGKTSHF	TGTGCCAGCAGCTCTCCAGGGAAGACCTCCCACTTC
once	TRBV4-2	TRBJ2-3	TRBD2	CASSQEATSGSAAKSTDTQYF	TGTGCCAGCAGCCAAGAGGCGACTAGCGGGAGTGCCGCCAAATCCACAGATACGCAGTATTTT
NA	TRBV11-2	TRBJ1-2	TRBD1	CASSLGQGVGYTF	TGTGCCAGCAGCTTAGGACAGGGAGTCGGCTACACCTTC
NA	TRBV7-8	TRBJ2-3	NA	CASSPRRVATSTDTQYF	TGTGCCAGCAGCCCTCGGCGGGTAGCGACGAGCACAGATACGCAGTATTTT
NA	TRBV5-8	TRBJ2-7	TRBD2	CASSLLFMFAGVQEQYF	TGTGCCAGCAGCTTGCTTTTTATGTTTGCGGGAGTACAGGAGCAGTACTTC
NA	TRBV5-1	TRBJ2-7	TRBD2	CASSLGGSAGAYEQYF	TGCGCCAGCAGCTTGGGAGGTTCAGCGGGAGCATACGAGCAGTACTTC
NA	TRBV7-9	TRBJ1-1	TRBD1	CASSLAMTGGNTEAFF	TGTGCCAGCAGCTTAGCGATGACAGGGGGCAACACTGAAGCTTTCTTT
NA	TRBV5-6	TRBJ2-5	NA	CASSPLRGSQETQYF	TGTGCCAGCAGCCCCCTTCGAGGGTCACAAGAGACCCAGTACTTC
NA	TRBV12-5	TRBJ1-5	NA	CASGFNSQPQHF	TGTGCTAGTGGTTTTAATTCCCAGCCCCAGCATTTT
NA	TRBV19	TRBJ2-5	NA	CASSPRIQETQYF	TGTGCCAGTAGTCCTAGGATCCAAGAGACCCAGTACTTC
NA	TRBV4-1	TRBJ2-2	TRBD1	CASSHRTGNTGELFF	TGCGCCAGCAGCCATAGGACAGGGAACACCGGGGAGCTGTTTTTT
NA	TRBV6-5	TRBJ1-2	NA	CASSPDRYGYTF	TGTGCCAGCAGTCCGGACAGATATGGCTACACCTTC